This TCR beta chain comes out of a study of Ad26.COV2.S vaccination and SARS-CoV-2 variants (dated by TCRdb to 2020 to 2023). With respect to the entire study: Donors in the vaccine arm were drawn from COV1001, a phase I-IIa trial of Ad26.COV2.S in healthy adults that was multicentre, randomized, double-blind and placebo-controlled. Dosing of Ad26.COV2.S was intramuscular, at either 5x10^10 or 1x10^11 viral particles, delivered as one shot or as two shots spaced 56 days apart. TCRbeta repertoire sequencing was used to assess the specificity and breadth of SARS-CoV-2-reactive T cell receptors after Ad26.COV2.S vaccination. A total of roughly 32 samples were included in the TCR-sequenced set, comprising about 20 Ad26.COV2.S vaccine recipients, 5 placebo recipients and 8 SARS-CoV-2 convalescent individuals. Trial participants were randomized into five groups of five: low-dose or high-dose Ad26.COV2.S given once or twice, or placebo on both occasions. Throughout the experiments and outcome assessment, investigators stayed blinded to trial group allocation. What the research found in general, with its limitations: Ad26.COV2.S recipients had higher spike-specific TCR breadth than placebo recipients (P = 0.0014). After vaccination, substantial breadth of spike-specific CD8+ and CD4+ T cell responses was reported. Comparable non-spike TCR breadth was observed between vaccine and placebo recipients, consistent with only spike being contained in the vaccine. According to the authors, total T cell responses may have been underestimated by the TCR breadth and depth analyses. Comparing responses between vaccine doses or regimens was not something the study was powered to do.

Remarks on this clone: Its antigen target is currently unknown. Base quality data are lacking; no much larger clone is found one base away.

The immunoSEQ Assay was the method used to sequence TCRbeta CDR3 regions. After extraction, genomic DNA underwent amplification by bias-controlled multiplex PCR, followed by high-throughput sequencing. The published analysis was carried out like this. To quantify the absolute abundance of each unique TCRbeta CDR3 region, sequences were collapsed and filtered. Usable DNA was measured by amplifying reference genes present in all nucleated cells, and TCRbeta template counts were normalized to that usable DNA to estimate T cell fraction. Repertoire TCRs were annotated as SARS-CoV-2-specific when V gene, CDR3 amino acid sequence and J gene were exactly matched to a known reactive TCR set. The reference SARS-CoV-2 TCR set was derived from MIRA and filtered for enrichment in COVID-19-positive ImmuneCODE repertoires, a step that removed public or cross-reactive TCRs. Using the MIRA antigens, annotated TCRs were further analysed by specific ORF or by position within an ORF. Breadth was defined as annotated unique rearrangements over total unique productive rearrangements; depth was the summed frequency of those rearrangements. Two-sided Wilcoxon rank-sum tests were used to compare TCR breadth between groups. The source is immuneACCESS, and TCRdb retained only in-frame sequences with V and J called. Part of the clones is not carried over; for the studies checked, unresolved V genes explain less than half of this, and the remainder is unexplained. The V and J calls and clone size were taken over from that table, and D and trimming were inferred from the DNA. For this sample there are about 680,000 clones; around 90% appear just once. The top ten constitute roughly 1.5% of the sample.

The meaning of the sample's treatment or condition label: about 20 received Ad26.COV2.S at low or high dose, single or two shots; several received placebo; per-sample allocation not given. For vaccine and placebo recipients, the sequenced repertoires came from samples collected on day 63 after the first injection. Between 29 July and 7 August 2020, Cohort 1b enrolled about 27 adults aged 18-55 years at one site in Boston, USA. As a vaccine, Ad26.COV2.S was a replication-incompetent adenovirus type 26 vector that expressed a prefusion-stabilized SARS-CoV-2 spike protein derived from the original Wuhan strain. This clonotype was obtained from a person between 18 and 59 years old who received the Ad26.COV2.S COVID-19 vaccine or a placebo. The source was peripheral blood, collected in a trial of Ad26.COV2.S vaccine versus placebo.

The CDR3 here reads CASGSYGYTF. At the DNA level, the sequence is TGTGCCAGCGGATCCTATGGCTACACCTTC. The rearranged chain carries TRBV27 and TRBJ1-2; no D gene is confidently identified. Via the germline V gene (reference sequence), CDR1 is MNHEY and CDR2 SMNVEV. The CDR3 sequence holds 10 residues, the cysteine and phenylalanine included. CDR3 DNA only is kept here, 30 bases in frame from base 1. Cut back by 8 bases and 4 bases, the V and J ends lie 5 bases apart.